The 17 T cell receptor beta chains listed next were all sequenced from one sample in a study of cytomegalovirus exposure and HLA in healthy donors. Primers: 60 Vbeta forward and 13 Jbeta reverse. TCRdb's table, derived via immunoSEQ multiplex PCR, lists solely in-frame clones and lacks some. The sample carries some 190,000 clones, approximately 80% recorded once. The sequencing sample was made of PBMCs. All receptors come from a girl aged 10-17 years in good health and CMV-seropositive.

The chain joins TRBV7-9 to TRBJ2-7; D is unclear. V shed 1 base and J shed 1 base, with 5 bases lying between them. Germline CDR1 and CDR2: SEHNR and FQNEAQ (reference sequence). The length of the CDR3 is 13 residues. CDR3 sequence: CASSLVRSYEQYF. The DNA for the CDR3 is TGTGCCAGCAGCTTAGTCCGGTCCTACGAGCAGTACTTC.

Concerning this clone itself: The same CDR3 also results from other DNA sequences found in this sample. For the CDR3, the DNA is TGTGCCAGCTCACCTGGACAGGGGGCCTACGAGCAGTACTTC. Amino acids: CASSPGQGAYEQYF. This rearrangement joins TRBV18 to TRBJ2-7, with 10 bases fitting TRBD1. The CDR3 contains 14 residues. Trimming at V came to 3 bases and at J to 2 bases, leaving 1 base not matched to a gene. The germline CDR1 and CDR2 sequences are KGHSH and LQKENI.

The chain has TRBV19 and TRBJ2-3, with TRBD1 as a possible D gene (5 bases). V was shortened by 5 bases and J by 8 bases, with 8 bases between the two germline ends. This CDR3 region has 11 residues. Germline lookup yields CDR1 LNHDA and CDR2 SQIVND (reference sequence). CDR3 protein: CASSDRSTQYF. The DNA of the CDR3 is TGTGCCAGTAGTGACAGAAGTACGCAGTATTTT. The variable domain in full, with the rest retrieved from reference TRBV19 and TRBJ2-3, is DGGITQSPKYLFRKEGQNVTLSCEQNLNHDAMYWYRQDPGQGLRLIYYSQIVNDFQKGDIAEGYSVSREKKESFPLTVTSAQKNPTAFYLCASSDRSTQYFGPGTRLTVL.

This chain links TRBV14 with TRBJ2-3, with D perhaps TRBD2 (5 bases). Germline V CDR1 and CDR2: SGHDN, FVKESK. This CDR3 is built from 16 residues. The V end was cut by 1 base, the J end by 3 bases, with 14 bases between. CDR3 bases: TGTGCCAGCAGCCAAGGTGTTTCGGGATATACAGATACGCAGTATTTT. This codes for CASSQGVSGYTDTQYF.

The chain uses TRBV5-1 and TRBJ2-1; 9 bases are a match to TRBD1. Trimming removed 4 bases from V and 7 bases from J; junction bases left unmatched: 9. CDR3 length: 15 residues. Germline lookup yields CDR1 SGHRS and CDR2 YFSETQ. The CDR3 region is CASSQPGTGRNEQFF. The CDR3 DNA sequence: TGCGCCAGCAGCCAACCAGGGACAGGGCGGAATGAGCAGTTCTTC.

Concerning this clone itself: The germline gene is not matched at one end of the junction; a read error may be the cause. The gene calls are TRBV12-5 and TRBJ2-7, with TRBD2 matching over 7 bases. Germline V gives CDR1 LGHNT, CDR2 FRNRAP. The CDR3 contains 11 residues. The CDR3 DNA reads as TGTGCTAGTGGTTTGGGCGGGAGTGGGGACTTC. It is translated as CASGLGGSGDF.

The chain recombines TRBV4-2 with TRBJ2-7, with 7 positions matching TRBD1. CDR3 length: 15 amino acids. CDR1 is LGHNA, CDR2 YNFKEQ, per germline. V lost 1 base to trimming and J lost 2 bases; unmatched junction nucleotides: 5. CDR3 coding DNA: TGTGCCAGCAGCCAAGGTTCGACAGGGCCCTACGAGCAGTACTTC. It encodes CASSQGSTGPYEQYF.

V and J are TRBV23-1 and TRBJ1-2; no reliable D call. TRBV23-1 is an ORF, and what it does is uncertain. Deletions cut 7 bases from V and 0 bases from J, with 12 bases between. There are 14 residues in the CDR3. The CDR3 is CASNQELPNYGYTF. The DNA of the CDR3 is TGCGCCAGCAACCAGGAACTCCCTAACTATGGCTACACCTTC.

This clone was detected once. J is TRBJ2-7 and V is TRBV30, with D possibly matching TRBD1 (6 bases). There are 12 residues in the CDR3. CDR1 and CDR2 (germline): GTSNPN, SVGIG (reference sequence). Deletions cut 1 base from V and 4 bases from J, with 8 bases between. CDR3 coding DNA: TGTGCCTGGAGTGAACAGGGTTACGAGCAGTACTTC. Its protein is CAWSEQGYEQYF.

This chain connects TRBV4-3 to TRBJ2-7; D is possibly TRBD2 (6 bases). V was cut by 0 bases and J by 2 bases, with 17 bases left in between. The CDR3 is 17 amino acids. Germline V gene lookup returns CDR1 LGHNA and CDR2 YSLEER. The CDR3 spells CASSQDTTGDLTYEQYF. The CDR3 region has the DNA TGCGCCAGCAGCCAAGATACAACGGGAGACCTCACCTACGAGCAGTACTTC.

The chain uses TRBV6-1 and TRBJ1-2; 9 bases are shared with TRBD1. Per the germline V gene, CDR1 is MNHNS and CDR2 is SASEGT. J was trimmed by 8 bases and V by 1 base; bases with no gene match: 14. The CDR3 consists of 17 residues. For the CDR3, the DNA is TGTGCCAGCAGTGAAGGTCCTGGACAGGGGCCCCCAGGAGGCTACACCTTC. This translates into CASSEGPGQGPPGGYTF.

The CDR3: CAWSETWGAGGTQYF. For the CDR3, the DNA is TGTGCCTGGAGTGAGACTTGGGGGGCGGGGGGGACCCAGTACTTC. The chain has TRBV30 and TRBJ2-5; 8 nucleotides line up with TRBD2. CDR1 and CDR2 (germline): GTSNPN, SVGIG (reference sequence). This CDR3 spans 15 amino acids. Trimming took 1 base from V and 7 from J; bases not matched to a gene: 11.

The rearrangement uses TRBV7-3 and TRBJ1-1, with D hard to call. The CDR3 contains 13 residues. Germline-derived CDR1 and CDR2 are SGHTA and FQGTGA. Trimming pared 2 bases from V and 0 bases from J, leaving 4 bases between. CDR3 in DNA: TGTGCCAGCAGCTTACAGGTGAACACTGAAGCTTTCTTT. The encoded protein is CASSLQVNTEAFF.

The chain uses TRBV18 and TRBJ2-7; perhaps TRBD1 as D (5 bases). The CDR3 extends over 14 amino acids. The V gene lost 6 bases and the J gene lost 0 bases, with 12 bases spanning the gap. The germline V gene encodes CDR1 KGHSH and CDR2 LQKENI. CDR3 sequence: CASSADSPSYEQYF. The DNA for the CDR3 is TGTGCCAGCTCGGCTGACAGTCCCTCCTACGAGCAGTACTTC.

The chain links TRBV6-5 to TRBJ2-6; possibly TRBD2 for D (5 bases). V shed 2 bases and J shed 4 bases, with 9 bases lying between them. Looked up from germline, CDR1 is MNHEY and CDR2 is SVGAGI. There are 15 residues in the CDR3. CDR3 sequence (DNA): TGTGCCAGCAGTTACGAGGGCGCCGGGGCCAACGTCCTGACTTTC. Protein sequence: CASSYEGAGANVLTF.

The chain couples TRBV5-4 to TRBJ2-1; 13 bases agree with TRBD2. The CDR3 length is 16 residues. In germline, CDR1 is SGHNT, CDR2 YYREEE (reference sequence). The V segment lost 0 bases and the J segment 9 bases; nucleotides outside the gene matches: 6. The CDR3 DNA sequence: TGTGCCAGCAGCTTGGCCACTAGCGGGAGGGATAGTGAGCAGTTCTTC. Its translation is CASSLATSGRDSEQFF.

The rearrangement uses TRBV27 and TRBJ2-1, with TRBD2 matching 9 bases. V lost 8 bases, J lost 8 bases, and 10 bases stayed unmatched. CDR3 size: 14 residues. Germline-derived CDR1 and CDR2 are MNHEY and SMNVEV (reference sequence). This CDR3 is CASSRQREVYEQFF. In DNA, the CDR3 is TGTGCCAGCTCCCGGCAGCGGGAGGTCTATGAGCAGTTCTTC.